This T cell receptor (beta chain) was recorded in a study of spatial heterogeneity in lung cancer. Per germline, CDR1 SGHVS and CDR2 FQNEAQ. J gave up 2 bases and V 3 bases, and 6 bases lay outside the gene matches. The CDR3 extends over 15 amino acids. TCRdb used MiXCR to reprocess the 5' RACE reads, holding one entry per CDR3 protein. The sample lists around 12,000 distinct CDR3 sequences; about 5% were seen once. Time point meaning: sample taken at primary tumor resection. Samples were donated by 72 untreated early-stage non-small cell lung cancer patients. As to this clonotype: Its antigen is not known.

Notes on the study in general: In tumors, expanded intratumoral alpha and beta TCR counts tracked mutation counts. Ubiquitous and regional expanded TCR counts tracked ubiquitous and regional nonsynonymous mutations, respectively.

This chain uses TRBV7-8 with TRBJ1-1, with TRBD1 identical over 7 bases. This clonotype originated in a male donor with early-stage non-small cell lung cancer. Sequencing was performed on lung tumor tissue, taken at surgery. This CDR3 is CASSFPGTANTEAFF. The CDR3 DNA reads as TGTGCCAGCAGCTTTCCCGGGACAGCTAACACTGAAGCTTTCTTT.